The sequence of this TCR beta chain was determined in a study of CD8 T cells in Susac syndrome (dated by TCRdb to 2018 to 2020). Broadly, across the study: Whether CD8+ T cell activation and differentiation in Susac syndrome was antigen driven was tested using repertoire sequencing. The clonality of the CD8+ T cell repertoire was compared across about a dozen healthy donors, around 14 Susac syndrome patients and about 16 multiple sclerosis patients.

High-throughput TCR beta sequencing profiled peripheral blood CD8+ and CD4+ T cells from healthy donors, Susac syndrome patients and multiple sclerosis patients. The multiple sclerosis controls were treatment-naive patients whose relapsing-remitting disease, either stable or active, fulfilled the revised McDonald criteria. CD8+ TEMRA cells were enriched by FACS, while bulk CD8+ and CD4+ T cells were purified by magnetic negative isolation. Blood was drawn into EDTA tubes, processed within 24 hours, and PBMCs were isolated by density gradient centrifugation. PBMCs intended for TCR sequencing were frozen in liquid nitrogen and were later thawed in a 37 degrees C water bath. A purity of at least 90% was achieved for sorted or isolated CD4+, CD8+ and CD8+ TEMRA cells. RNA was extracted using the RNeasy kit, and about 0.45 to 1 microgram was reverse transcribed with random hexamers. The immunoSEQ multiplex PCR assay, covering 54 Vbeta and 13 Jbeta segments, was used to amplify TCR beta CDR3 regions. PCR amplification bias was corrected using a synthetic template baseline for primer optimization and computational correction. Per the source publication's procedure: Reads were assigned to V, D and J genes according to IMGT and analyzed in immunoSEQ Analyzer, with only productive sequences retained. To calculate clonality, Shannon entropy was normalized by log2 of the number of productive unique sequences and then subtracted from one. Public and private clones were assessed among the 100 most prevalent clones of each patient and control. Clones were defined as Susac-specific if absent from the healthy and MS cohorts, from 900 to 1,300 published viral clones and from other ImmuneACCESS disease sequences. TCRdb took the public reads, trimmed them with fastp at Q25, ran MiXCR for clone calling and kept in-frame beta chains. One record per CDR3 amino acid sequence lists the most common genes and DNA. These V and J calls originate from TCRdb's pipeline instead of the authors' own analysis. The sample has approximately 130,000 distinct CDR3 sequences on record, about 90% of them singletons. Of the sample, around 0.24% is held by the ten largest clones.

The germline V gene (reference sequence) provides CDR1 DFQATT and CDR2 SNEGSKA. Including cysteine and phenylalanine, the CDR3 has 14 amino acids. The read is trimmed to its CDR3 DNA, 42 bases read in frame from base 1. V was cut back by 0 bases and J by 1 base, leaving a gap of 9 bases between them. In the case of this clonotype: The specificity of this receptor is unknown. It has no much larger one-base neighbor in the sample; base qualities were not kept.

What the authors observed across the whole study: The number of individuals in the TCR sequencing and HLA analysis was acknowledged as relatively small.

The chain employs TRBV20-1 and TRBJ1-2; no confident D gene assignment can be made. The sample taken for sequencing was CD8+ T cells from PBMCs. The TCR sequence derives from a human donor with multiple sclerosis. CDR3 protein: CSARDPGFNYGYTF. The sequenced DNA: TGCAGTGCTAGAGACCCAGGATTTAACTATGGCTACACCTTC.